These T cell receptor beta chains were read from a single sample in a study of blood T cell repertoires in COVID-19. Sequencing used immunoSEQ multiplex PCR; TCRdb keeps in-frame clones, though not all of them. The sample yields 150,000 or so clones, roughly 90% seen once. Source material: peripheral blood. Receptors were obtained from a man aged 60 to 75 with active or convalescent COVID-19. CDR3s include the opening cysteine and the closing phenylalanine or tryptophan. A D gene is named only where the DNA matches it firmly. Some rows have no size entry. The others give once, few or many, or a class for an expanded clone.

v_gene	abundance	d_gene	j_gene	CDR3nt	CDR3aa
TRBV5-6	NA	TRBD1	TRBJ1-2	TGTGCCAGCAGCTTGGTGGGACAGCGAACTAACTATGGCTACACCTTC	CASSLVGQRTNYGYTF
TRBV7-2	NA	NA	TRBJ1-5	TGTGCCAGCAGCCCTTACCTGACTTTCAGGCCCCAGCATTTT	CASSPYLTFRPQHF
TRBV7-6	NA	NA	TRBJ2-7	TGTGCCAGCAGCCCCCAGGGGGGTATCCCCCACGAGCAGTACTTC	CASSPQGGIPHEQYF
TRBV30	NA	NA	TRBJ2-5	TGTGCCTGGAGCAATGGGGGCAGGGAGACCCAGTACTTC	CAWSNGGRETQYF
TRBV7-3	NA	TRBD1	TRBJ1-1	TGTGCCAGCAGCTTTGTAGGGGGCGGCACTGAAGCTTTCTTT	CASSFVGGGTEAFF
TRBV19	NA	NA	TRBJ1-2	TGTGCCAGTAGAACGATACAGGGTACTAACTATGGCTACACCTTC	CASRTIQGTNYGYTF
TRBV19	NA	TRBD1	TRBJ2-5	TGTGCCAGTAGTATAGAGGTCCGCAGGGGGGAGACCCAGTACTTC	CASSIEVRRGETQYF
TRBV7-9	NA	TRBD1	TRBJ1-2	TGTGCCAGCAGCTTAGAAGGGGGCGCGGGCGGCTACACCTTC	CASSLEGGAGGYTF
TRBV7-2	once	TRBD1	TRBJ1-6	TGTGCCAGCAGCTTCTTCTCTACGGGACAGGGATACAATTCACCCCTCCACTTT	CASSFFSTGQGYNSPLHF
TRBV5-1	NA	TRBD1	TRBJ1-1	TGCGCCAGCAGCTTGGTATCAGGGGGCCAGAACACTGAAGCTTTCTTT	CASSLVSGGQNTEAFF
TRBV7-9	NA	TRBD1	TRBJ2-2	TGTGCCAGCAGCTTTACAGGGGTCGGCACCGGGGAGCTGTTTTTT	CASSFTGVGTGELFF
TRBV2	NA	NA	TRBJ1-5	TGTGCCAGCAGGAACAGTAATAGCAATCAGCCCCAGCATTTT	CASRNSNSNQPQHF
TRBV7-2	NA	NA	TRBJ2-7	TGTGCCAGCAGCCCTCAGGGGGTAGCGGGGTACGAGCAGTACTTC	CASSPQGVAGYEQYF
TRBV10-3	NA	TRBD2	TRBJ2-3	TGTGCCATCAAGGGGGGACTAGATATAGATACGCAGTATTTT	CAIKGGLDIDTQYF
TRBV30	NA	NA	TRBJ1-3	TGTGCCTGGACTGCAGGGGAGTGGGGAAACACCATATATTTT	CAWTAGEWGNTIYF
TRBV10-3	NA	TRBD1	TRBJ1-1	TGTGCCATCAGTTACAGGGGGCCGAACACTGAAGCTTTCTTT	CAISYRGPNTEAFF
TRBV6-5	NA	TRBD1	TRBJ1-1	TGTGCCAGCACTGGACAGGGAGGCACTGAAGCTTTCTTT	CASTGQGGTEAFF
TRBV19	once	TRBD1	TRBJ1-4	TGTGCCAGTAGTGATGGCAGGGGGCGGGATGAAAAACTGTTTTTT	CASSDGRGRDEKLFF
TRBV3-1/TRBV3-2	NA	NA	TRBJ2-5	TGTGCCAGCAGCCGGGCAGGGGCGACGGAGACCCAGTACTTC	CASSRAGATETQYF
TRBV6-6	NA	NA	TRBJ1-2	TGTGCCAGCATCAGTAACTATGGCTACACCTTC	CASISNYGYTF
TRBV27	once	NA	TRBJ2-6	TGTGCCAGCACCGCCGCTGGCGGGGCCAACGTCCTGACTTTC	CASTAAGGANVLTF
TRBV27	NA	NA	TRBJ1-5	TGTGCCAGCAGTCTCGAGGGAGTGGGGGGTCAGCCCCAGCATTTT	CASSLEGVGGQPQHF
TRBV28	NA	NA	TRBJ1-2	TGTGCCAGCCGAAGGCGGGCGACTGGCTATGGCTACACCTTC	CASRRRATGYGYTF
TRBV3-1/TRBV3-2	NA	TRBD1	TRBJ1-2	TGTGCCAGCAGCCCCACCAGGGGGAGTGGAGCGCGCTACACCTTC	CASSPTRGSGARYTF
TRBV15	NA	NA	TRBJ2-3	TGTGCCACCAGCACCTACACAGATACGCAGTATTTT	CATSTYTDTQYF